This entry features one T cell receptor (beta chain) sequence. Its antigen is unknown. The V and J ends lost 4 bases and 7 bases, in that order; junction bases with no gene match: 12. Germline assignment: CDR1 SGHTA and CDR2 FQGNSA. This CDR3 has 16 residues. The authors extracted at least 6 micrograms of total RNA per sample. This entry is derived from a study of blood T cells in healthy people across ages. Study-wide results and caveats: It was the long-lived donors that had more naive CD4+ cells and higher diversity than aged donors. Diversity of TCR beta per million T cells declined in a roughly linear way with age.

A second PCR of 7 to 11 cycles used a sample-barcoded 5' primer and a J-beta primer mix. Each cDNA molecule was tagged by a template-switch adaptor that had 12 random nucleotides. TCRdb processed the 5' RACE reads anew with MiXCR; each CDR3 protein has one entry. Among some 880,000 distinct CDR3 sequences listed, about 36% were seen once. Material for sequencing was blood. The chain couples TRBV7-2 to TRBJ1-4; 7 positions agree with TRBD1. The source is a man between 18 and 35 years old in good health. CDR3 loop: CASSSQLRGRGEKLFF. The DNA of the CDR3 is TGTGCCAGCAGCTCTCAACTTAGGGGGCGGGGTGAAAAACTGTTTTTT. The full variable domain, rest sourced from reference TRBV7-2 and TRBJ1-4, is GAGVSQSPSNKVTEKGKDVELRCDPISGHTALYWYRQSLGQGLEFLIYFQGNSAPDKSGLPSDRFSAERTGGSVSTLTIQRTQQEDSAVYLCASSSQLRGRGEKLFFGSGTQLSVL.